The 5 T cell receptor beta chains reported below all come from one sample, sequenced in a study of metastatic and nonmetastatic thyroid tumors. Among the patients, none had received any treatment before thyroid surgery. With MiXCR, TCRdb called clones anew from the PCR reads. The sample contains about 36,000 clones, around 20% of which appear only once. The sample consisted of blood. The receptors shown here come from a female donor with papillary thyroid cancer or a benign thyroid nodule (not recorded which). Some clones in this sample may be carry-over from other donors' samples.

The table lists this clone with many counts. V gene TRBV3-1 combines with J gene TRBJ1-1; D is unclear. V was cut by 1 base and J by 6 bases, with 12 bases left in between. CDR3 size: 14 residues. Germline assignment: CDR1 LGHDT and CDR2 YNNKEL (reference sequence). This CDR3 is CASSQAGLGAEAFF. CDR3 nucleotides: TGTGCCAGCAGCCAAGCCGGGCTCGGGGCTGAAGCTTTCTTT.

This clone was detected ten times or more. The chain carries TRBV12-3 or TRBV12-4 and TRBJ2-2; TRBD1 aligns across 7 bases. V shed 7 bases, J shed 5 bases, and the junction held 4 bases outside the gene matches. This CDR3 has 13 residues. The CDR3 sequence is CASTGTVTGELFF. CDR3 DNA sequence: TGTGCCAGCACCGGGACAGTTACCGGGGAGCTGTTTTTT.

This clone has at least ten counts. A much larger clone differs by one base, so this may be a read error. The sample carries other DNA sequences with the same CDR3. The J gene is TRBJ1-1, the V gene TRBV9; D remains unclear. The CDR3 runs to 14 residues. Trimming took 0 bases from V and 6 from J, leaving 12 bases between them. The V gene's germline CDR1 is SGDLS and CDR2 YYNGEE. DNA for the CDR3: TGTGCCAGCAGCGTAGATACGGCCAACGCTGAAGCTTTCTTT. Translation: CASSVDTANAEAFF. The full variable domain, with the rest looked up from reference TRBV9 and TRBJ1-1, is DSGVTQTPKHLITATGQRVTLRCSPRSGDLSVYWYQQSLDQGLQFLIQYYNGEERAKGNILERFSAQQFPDLHSELNLSSLELGDSALYFCASSVDTANAEAFFGQGTRLTVV.

This clone came up many times. The CDR3: CASSAGAPSYNEQFF. CDR3 in DNA: TGTGCCAGCAGCGCGGGAGCCCCCTCCTACAATGAGCAGTTCTTC. The chain recombines TRBV12-3 or TRBV12-4 with TRBJ2-1, with 7 bases identical to TRBD2. CDR3 length: 15 residues. With 6 bases clipped from V and 0 bases from J, the junction kept 5 bases outside the gene matches.

A remark on this clone: One base away lies a much larger clone, so this may be a sequencing read error. V and J are TRBV18 and TRBJ2-5; 9 bases line up with TRBD2. The CDR3 spans 17 residues. Germline assignment: CDR1 KGHSH and CDR2 LQKENI. V trimming: 4 bases; J trimming: 0 bases; junction bases outside the gene matches: 9. This CDR3 is CASSQGLRLADQETQYF. The CDR3 region has the DNA TGTGCCAGCTCACAAGGGCTTCGACTAGCGGACCAAGAGACCCAGTACTTC.